This T cell receptor beta chain comes out of a study of shared clonotypes between healthy human individuals. The wider study: Samples came from two female and three male donors aged 18 to 49. Study-level points and caveats: The diversity represented, both genetic and in exposure history, was limited by few donors. What naive subsets generally showed was a larger estimated richness than memory subsets showed.

For this clone: Its antigen is still unknown.

For every subset, genomic DNA was evenly distributed across several immunoSEQ plates. The method was immunoSEQ multiplex PCR; TCRdb's version includes in-frame clones alone and lacks a portion of them. There are roughly 720,000 clones in the sample; roughly 88% occur only once, and 34% lies in the top ten. Material for sequencing was memory CD8+ T cells from PBMCs. This sample's subset: CD45RO+ cells pooled with CCR7-negative TemRA cells. The TCR comes from a man younger than 35 in good health. Some clones in this sample may be carry-over from other donors' samples.

CDR3: CASSHRTNEQFF. DNA for the CDR3: TGTGCCAGCAGCCACCGGACAAACGAGCAGTTCTTC. The chain couples TRBV11-3 to TRBJ2-1; D perhaps matches TRBD1 (5 bases). CDR1 and CDR2 from the germline V gene are SGHNT and YENEEA. The CDR3 is 12 amino acids. Trimming left V 5 bases short and J 10 bases short, with 12 bases between.